The subject of this entry is one T cell receptor beta chain. This sample is drawn from a study of blood T cell repertoires in COVID-19. As for the study in general: Acute and convalescent COVID-19 specimens originated in the United States, Italy and Spain. PBMCs, B-cell-depleted T cells, or T cells provided the cDNA or gDNA that made up the material.

CDR1 and CDR2 from the germline V gene are SGDLS and YYNGEE. The V and J ends lost 0 bases and 3 bases, in that order; junction bases with no gene match: 6. The CDR3 loop spans 18 amino acids. Authors' data handling: Quantification of nucleated cells was approximated via reference gene primer amplification. Assay: immunoSEQ multiplex PCR; the TCRdb copy retains only in-frame clones and omits some. V and J calls and clone size are as listed in that table; D and trimming were resolved from the DNA. The table includes approximately 260,000 clones, nearly 90% detected once. The TCR was taken from a woman aged 40 to 50 who had recovered from COVID-19. The sequenced material came from peripheral blood. This sequence joins TRBV9 and TRBJ2-2; 12 bases map to TRBD1. For the CDR3, the DNA is TGTGCCAGCAGCGTAGTCGGGGGACAGGGGGCCCACACCGGGGAGCTGTTTTTT. Residues: CASSVVGGQGAHTGELFF.